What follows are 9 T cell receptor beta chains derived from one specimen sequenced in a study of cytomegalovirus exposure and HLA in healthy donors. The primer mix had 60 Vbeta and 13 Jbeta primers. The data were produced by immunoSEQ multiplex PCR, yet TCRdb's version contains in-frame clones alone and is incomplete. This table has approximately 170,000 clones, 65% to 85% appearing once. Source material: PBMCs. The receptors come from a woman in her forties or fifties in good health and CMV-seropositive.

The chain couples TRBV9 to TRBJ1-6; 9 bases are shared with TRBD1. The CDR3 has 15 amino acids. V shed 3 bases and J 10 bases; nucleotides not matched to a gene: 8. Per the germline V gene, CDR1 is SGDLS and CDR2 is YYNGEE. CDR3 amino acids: CASSADRGGGSPLHF. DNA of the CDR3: TGTGCCAGCAGCGCGGACAGGGGCGGAGGATCACCCCTCCACTTT.

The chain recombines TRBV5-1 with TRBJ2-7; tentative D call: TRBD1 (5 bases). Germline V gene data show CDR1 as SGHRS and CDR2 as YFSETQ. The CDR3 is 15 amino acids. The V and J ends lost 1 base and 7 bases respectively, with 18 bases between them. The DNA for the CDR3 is TGCGCCAGCAGCTTGAGGCCCGCAGGGTTATTAGAGCAGTACTTC. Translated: CASSLRPAGLLEQYF.

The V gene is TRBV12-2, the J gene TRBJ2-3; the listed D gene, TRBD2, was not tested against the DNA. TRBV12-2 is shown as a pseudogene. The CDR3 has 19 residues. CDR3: CASRLVWAGEPLPTDTQYF. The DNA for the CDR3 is TGTGCAAGTCGCTTAGTGTGGGCGGGAGAGCCCCTCCCCACAGATACGCAGTATTTT.

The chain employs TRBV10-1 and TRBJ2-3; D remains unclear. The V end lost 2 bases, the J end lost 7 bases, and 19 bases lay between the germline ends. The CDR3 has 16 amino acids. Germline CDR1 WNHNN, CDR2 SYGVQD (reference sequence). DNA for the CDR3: TGCGCCAGCAGTGAGGGGTCAGGATCAAAACATAATACGCAGTATTTT. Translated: CASSEGSGSKHNTQYF.

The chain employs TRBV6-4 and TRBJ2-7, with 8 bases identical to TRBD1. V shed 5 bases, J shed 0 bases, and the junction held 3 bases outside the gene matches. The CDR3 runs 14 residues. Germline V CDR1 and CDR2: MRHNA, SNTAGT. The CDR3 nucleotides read TGTGCCAGCAGTCCCGGGACAGGCTCCTACGAGCAGTACTTC. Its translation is CASSPGTGSYEQYF.

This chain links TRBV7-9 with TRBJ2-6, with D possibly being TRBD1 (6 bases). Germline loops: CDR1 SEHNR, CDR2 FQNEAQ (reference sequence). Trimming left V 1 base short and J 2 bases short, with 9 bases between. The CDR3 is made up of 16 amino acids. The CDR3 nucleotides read TGTGCCAGCAGCTTAGAGGGGGTTACTGGGGCCAACGTCCTGACTTTC. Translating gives CASSLEGVTGANVLTF.

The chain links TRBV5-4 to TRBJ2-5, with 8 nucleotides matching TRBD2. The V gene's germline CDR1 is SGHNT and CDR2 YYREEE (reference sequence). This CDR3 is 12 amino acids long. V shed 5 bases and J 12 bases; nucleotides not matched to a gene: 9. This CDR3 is CASSYRTSRKYF. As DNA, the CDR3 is TGTGCCAGCAGTTATCGGACTAGCCGCAAGTACTTC.

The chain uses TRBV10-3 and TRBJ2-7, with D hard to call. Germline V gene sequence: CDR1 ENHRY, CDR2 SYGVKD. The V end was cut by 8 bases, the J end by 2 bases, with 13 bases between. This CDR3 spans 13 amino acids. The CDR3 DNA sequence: TGTGCCATCGAAAACAGCTTAACCTACGAGCAGTACTTC. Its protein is CAIENSLTYEQYF.

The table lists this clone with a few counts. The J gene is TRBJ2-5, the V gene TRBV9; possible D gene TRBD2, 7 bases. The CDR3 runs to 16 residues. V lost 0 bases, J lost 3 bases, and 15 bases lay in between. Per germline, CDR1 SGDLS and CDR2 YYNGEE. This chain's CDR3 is CASSVVGGAGEETQYF. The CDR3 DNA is TGTGCCAGCAGCGTAGTAGGGGGGGCCGGGGAAGAGACCCAGTACTTC.